These 21 T cell receptor beta chains were all obtained from the same sample, sequenced in a study of regulatory T cells in long-lasting Graves disease (dated by TCRdb to the early 2020s). Explained via the paper, the time point label denotes: persistent/refractory GD, antithyroid drugs over 5 years with positive TRAb. For both TCR sequencing and RNA sequencing, RNA was extracted from PBMCs using TRIzol. Library creation used multiplex PCR. Sequencer: Illumina HiSeq 4000. iRepertoire HTBI primers and Arm-PCR amplification of CDR3 regions were used to construct TCR beta libraries. TCRdb's own reprocessing of the public reads used fastp at Q25 and MiXCR and kept productive beta chains. Rows are combined by CDR3 protein, so each entry shows the most common genes and DNA. The sample contains around 500,000 distinct CDR3 sequences, less than 25% of them found a single time. The top ten clones comprise about 8.3% of the sample.

The source was peripheral blood mononuclear cells (PBMCs), collected when the disease was refractory, from a patient treated with antithyroid drugs. These receptors originate from a female donor with Graves disease.

CDR3 sequence: CASRRTFQETQYF. CDR3 DNA: TGCGCCAGCAGGAGGACATTTCAAGAGACCCAGTACTTC. J is TRBJ2-5 and V is TRBV5-1, with TRBD1 as a possible D gene (5 bases). This CDR3 contains 13 residues. Germline CDR1 SGHRS, CDR2 YFSETQ. V gave up 5 bases and J gave up 2 bases, with 10 bases separating them.

This clonotype was seen ten or more times. This chain joins TRBV6-1 and TRBJ1-5, with a possible D match to TRBD1 (5 bases). Germline V gives CDR1 MNHNS, CDR2 SASEGT. Trimming stripped 5 bases from V and 0 bases from J, with 11 bases between. The CDR3 consists of 15 residues. The CDR3 here is CASSKDIYSNQPQHF. The CDR3 nucleotides read TGTGCCAGCAGTAAGGACATATATAGCAATCAGCCCCAGCATTTT.

There are a few counts of this clonotype. The rearrangement joins TRBV19 to TRBJ1-5; D perhaps matches TRBD1 (5 bases). Germline lookup yields CDR1 LNHDA and CDR2 SQIVND (reference sequence). There are 16 residues in the CDR3. The V end lost 6 bases, the J end lost 1 base, and 16 bases lay between the germline ends. The CDR3 is CASSPTLRGSNQPQHF. CDR3 nucleotide sequence: TGTGCCAGTAGCCCCACCTTAAGGGGAAGCAATCAGCCCCAGCATTTT. Looking up the rest from reference TRBV19 and TRBJ1-5 gives the full variable domain: DGGITQSPKYLFRKEGQNVTLSCEQNLNHDAMYWYRQDPGQGLRLIYYSQIVNDFQKGDIAEGYSVSREKKESFPLTVTSAQKNPTAFYLCASSPTLRGSNQPQHFGDGTRLSIL.

This clonotype was detected a few times. The chain carries TRBV4-1 and TRBJ1-2; D gene unclear. Germline-derived CDR1 and CDR2 are MGHRA and YSYEKL. Trimming took off 6 bases at V and 8 bases at J, with 19 bases between the two ends. CDR3 length: 14 residues. CDR3 sequence: CASRAFLRGGGYTF. The CDR3 DNA is TGCGCCAGCAGGGCCTTTCTCCGGGGTGGAGGCTACACCTTC.

This sequence joins TRBV20-1 and TRBJ2-7; D not certain. Per germline, CDR1 DFQATT and CDR2 SNEGSKA (reference sequence). The CDR3 has 13 residues. Trimming took off 5 bases at V and 2 bases at J, with 13 bases between the two ends. The CDR3 here is CSARHRHPYEQYF. The CDR3 DNA sequence: TGCAGTGCTCGACACCGGCACCCCTACGAGCAGTACTTC.

This clonotype was found once. The J gene is TRBJ2-1, the V gene TRBV24-1; D perhaps matches TRBD2 (5 bases). Trimming cost V 3 bases and J 3 bases, with 11 bases left between them. Germline values: CDR1 KGHDR, CDR2 SFDVKD. The CDR3 consists of 15 residues. In DNA form, the CDR3 reads TGTGCCACCAGTGATGGGGAGATAATCTACAATGAGCAGTTCTTC. This sequence encodes CATSDGEIIYNEQFF.

This clonotype was seen more than once but under ten times. The rearrangement uses TRBV5-6 and TRBJ1-4; 10 nucleotides match TRBD1. After removal of 4 bases from V and 8 bases from J, the junction contained 2 bases not matched to a gene. The CDR3 is made up of 13 amino acids. Germline V gives CDR1 SGHDT, CDR2 YYEEEE. The CDR3 loop is CASSGDRGEKLFF. The CDR3 DNA is TGTGCCAGCAGCGGGGACAGGGGAGAAAAACTGTTTTTT.

This clonotype was seen ten or more times. The chain is built from TRBV28 and TRBJ2-7; no clear D gene. CDR1 is MDHEN, CDR2 SYDVKM, per germline. Trimming removed 2 bases from V and 2 bases from J, with 16 bases in between. There are 16 residues in the CDR3. The DNA of the CDR3 is TGTGCCAGCAGTTTAGCGGTCGGCTCCTCTACCTACGAGCAGTACTTC. Encoded protein: CASSLAVGSSTYEQYF.

This clonotype has at least ten counts. V usage is TRBV3-1 and J usage is TRBJ2-5; weak D call: TRBD2 (6 bases). This CDR3 has 15 amino acids. Germline-derived CDR1 and CDR2 are LGHDT and YNNKEL (reference sequence). With 4 bases removed from V and 0 bases from J, the gap between germline ends came to 12 bases. The CDR3 loop reads CASSRGTWYQETQYF. CDR3 nucleotide sequence: TGTGCCAGCAGCCGCGGGACTTGGTACCAAGAGACCCAGTACTTC.

This clonotype was counted ten times or more. This sequence joins TRBV6-1 and TRBJ2-7; 12 bases match TRBD2. Per germline, CDR1 MNHNS and CDR2 SASEGT. V lost 2 bases, J lost 1 base, and 3 bases stayed unmatched. The CDR3 is 16 amino acids. In nucleotides, the CDR3 is TGTGCCAGCAGTGAACCGACTAGCGGGAGTTCCTACGAGCAGTACTTC. Amino acid sequence: CASSEPTSGSSYEQYF.

The chain recombines TRBV19 with TRBJ2-7, with D perhaps TRBD1 (6 bases). The CDR3 totals 14 residues. V was trimmed by 5 bases and J by 3 bases, leaving 14 bases between them. Germline V lookup: CDR1 LNHDA, CDR2 SQIVND (reference sequence). The CDR3 DNA is TGTGCCAGTAGTCCGGGACAAACTGTCTACGAGCAGTACTTC. It encodes CASSPGQTVYEQYF.

This clonotype came up a few times. The chain combines TRBV28 with TRBJ1-5, with 10 positions matching TRBD1. V was clipped by 4 bases and J by 5 bases; unmatched bases: 8. The CDR3 extends over 16 amino acids. CDR1 and CDR2 (germline): MDHEN, SYDVKM. The CDR3 spells CASSSHTGTGDQPQHF. The CDR3 DNA sequence: TGTGCCAGCAGTTCTCACACCGGGACAGGGGATCAGCCCCAGCATTTT. Supplemented by reference TRBV28 and TRBJ1-5, the full variable domain reads DVKVTQSSRYLVKRTGEKVFLECVQDMDHENMFWYRQDPGLGLRLIYFSYDVKMKEKGDIPEGYSVSREKKERFSLILESASTNQTSMYLCASSSHTGTGDQPQHFGDGTRLSIL.

This clonotype was counted a few times. This rearrangement joins TRBV7-9 to TRBJ2-7, with D perhaps matching TRBD2 (6 bases). CDR1 is SEHNR and CDR2 is FQNEAQ in the germline V gene (reference sequence). Trimming left V 5 bases short and J 3 bases short, with 14 bases between. This CDR3 contains 14 residues. CDR3 DNA sequence: TGTGCCAGCAGCGCCCCGGGACTCTACTACGAGCAGTACTTC. Protein sequence: CASSAPGLYYEQYF.

This clonotype came up many times. V gene TRBV6-1 combines with J gene TRBJ1-1, with a weak D call TRBD1 (5 bases). Germline V gives CDR1 MNHNS, CDR2 SASEGT. Trimming cost V 4 bases and J 0 bases, with 12 bases left between them. CDR3 length: 15 amino acids. The CDR3, as DNA: TGTGCCAGCAGTGGGGGACTACTCATGAACACTGAAGCTTTCTTT. Protein sequence: CASSGGLLMNTEAFF.

This rearrangement joins TRBV7-8 to TRBJ2-2; D perhaps matches TRBD1 (6 bases). Trimming stripped 2 bases from V and 3 bases from J, with 19 bases between. The CDR3 sequence is 18 residues long. The germline CDR1 and CDR2 sequences are SGHVS and FQNEAQ. The CDR3, as DNA: TGTGCCAGCAGCTTACAGGGGTCCGGCTCCTACTACACCGGGGAGCTGTTTTTT. This encodes CASSLQGSGSYYTGELFF.

This clonotype came up many times. The chain recombines TRBV11-2 with TRBJ2-5; D is unresolved. Germline CDR1 SGHAT, CDR2 FQNNGV. This CDR3 region has 15 residues. The V end lost 5 bases, the J end lost 0 bases, and 13 bases lay between the germline ends. CDR3 bases: TGTGCCAGCAGCCCCCAGGAGAACTACCAAGAGACCCAGTACTTC. Amino acid sequence: CASSPQENYQETQYF.

The CDR3 spells CAIRGVTNEKLFF. The CDR3 DNA follows: TGTGCCATCAGGGGTGTGACCAATGAAAAACTGTTTTTT. The genes are TRBV10-3 and TRBJ1-4; D call uncertain. V was pared by 6 bases and J by 5 bases, with 10 bases between. The CDR3 covers 13 residues. Germline lookup yields CDR1 ENHRY and CDR2 SYGVKD.

This clonotype was counted at least ten times. V is TRBV6-2 or TRBV6-3 and J is TRBJ2-7, with D unresolved. This CDR3 has 13 residues. Trimming took off 3 bases at V and 4 bases at J, with 10 bases between the two ends. From germline, CDR1 is MNHEY and CDR2 SVGEGT. The CDR3 here is CASSYLQGYEQYF. The CDR3 nucleotides read TGTGCCAGCAGTTATTTACAAGGGTACGAGCAGTACTTC.

This chain connects TRBV30 to TRBJ1-4; 12 nucleotides match TRBD1. The CDR3 has 18 residues. Germline V CDR1 and CDR2: GTSNPN, SVGIG (reference sequence). The V and J ends lost 7 bases and 3 bases, in that order; junction bases with no gene match: 15. CDR3 in amino acids: CALGRPGQGARANEKLFF. The CDR3 bases are TGTGCCTTGGGGAGACCGGGACAGGGGGCTAGAGCTAATGAAAAACTGTTTTTT.

About this clonotype itself: This could be a read error, since a much larger clone is one nucleotide away. The genes are TRBV6-5 and TRBJ2-7; no clear D. There are 13 residues in the CDR3. Per the germline V gene, CDR1 is MNHEY and CDR2 is SVGAGI. Here the CDR3 DNA reads TGTACCAGCAGTTACTCCGGAACTTACGAGCAGTACTTC. Its protein product is CTSSYSGTYEQYF.

V gene TRBV28 combines with J gene TRBJ1-3; D is unresolved. With 5 bases removed from V and 4 bases from J, the gap between germline ends came to 3 bases. This CDR3 spans 11 amino acids. Germline V CDR1 and CDR2: MDHEN, SYDVKM. This chain's CDR3 is CASSDGNTIYF. The DNA for the CDR3 is TGTGCCAGCAGTGACGGAAACACCATATATTTT.